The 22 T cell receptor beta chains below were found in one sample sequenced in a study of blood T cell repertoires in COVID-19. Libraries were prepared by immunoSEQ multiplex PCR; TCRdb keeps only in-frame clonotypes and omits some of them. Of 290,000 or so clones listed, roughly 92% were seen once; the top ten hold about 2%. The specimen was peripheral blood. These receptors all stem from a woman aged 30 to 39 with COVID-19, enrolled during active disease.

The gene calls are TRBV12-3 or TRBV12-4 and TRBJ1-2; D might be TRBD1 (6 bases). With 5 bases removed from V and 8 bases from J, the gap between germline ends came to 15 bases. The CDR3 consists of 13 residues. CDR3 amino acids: CASSQKQGWGYTF. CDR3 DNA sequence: TGTGCCAGCAGTCAAAAACAGGGTTGGGGCTACACCTTC.

The DNA of the CDR3 is TGTGCCAGCAGTAACAGGGGGCAGAGTACTGAAGCTTTCTTT. Encoded protein: CASSNRGQSTEAFF. The chain is built from TRBV28 and TRBJ1-1, with 9 bases lining up with TRBD1. Germline values: CDR1 MDHEN, CDR2 SYDVKM. Losses at the gene ends were 5 bases for V and 5 bases for J; bases not matched to a gene: 6. The CDR3 runs to 14 residues.

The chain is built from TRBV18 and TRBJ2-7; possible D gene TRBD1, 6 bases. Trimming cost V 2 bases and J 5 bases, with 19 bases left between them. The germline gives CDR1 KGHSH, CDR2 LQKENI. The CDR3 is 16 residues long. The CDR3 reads CASSPRQPTGTHEQYF. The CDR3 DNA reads TGTGCCAGCTCACCAAGACAGCCTACAGGGACCCACGAGCAGTACTTC. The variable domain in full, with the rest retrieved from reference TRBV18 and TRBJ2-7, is NAGVMQNPRHLVRRRGQEARLRCSPMKGHSHVYWYRQLPEEGLKFMVYLQKENIIDESGMPKERFSAEFPKEGPSILRIQQVVRGDSAAYFCASSPRQPTGTHEQYFGPGTRLTVT.

CDR3 nucleotide sequence: TGTGCCAGCAGGCCAGGGACAGAAAATCAGCCCCAGCATTTT. This encodes CASRPGTENQPQHF. This rearrangement joins TRBV27 to TRBJ1-5; the match to TRBD1 covers 7 bases. CDR3 size: 14 residues. Trimming at V came to 6 bases and at J to 4 bases, leaving 6 bases not matched to a gene. The germline V gene encodes CDR1 MNHEY and CDR2 SMNVEV (reference sequence).

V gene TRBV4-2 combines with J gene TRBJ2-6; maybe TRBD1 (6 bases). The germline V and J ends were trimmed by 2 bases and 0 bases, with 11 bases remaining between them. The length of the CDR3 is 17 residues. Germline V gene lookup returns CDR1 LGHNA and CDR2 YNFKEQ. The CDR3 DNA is TGTGCCAGCAGCCAAAGACAGGCTAGCTCTGGGGCCAACGTCCTGACTTTC. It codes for CASSQRQASSGANVLTF.

The CDR3 nucleotides read TGCGCCAGCAGCCCGGGACAGGGGAAGGGAGAGACCCAGTACTTC. This codes for CASSPGQGKGETQYF. The chain is built from TRBV5-1 and TRBJ2-5; TRBD1 agrees at 10 bases. CDR1 and CDR2 (germline): SGHRS, YFSETQ. J gave up 4 bases and V 4 bases, and 7 bases lay outside the gene matches. The CDR3 runs 15 residues. The variable domain in full, completed from reference TRBV5-1 and TRBJ2-5, reads KAGVTQTPRYLIKTRGQQVTLSCSPISGHRSVSWYQQTPGQGLQFLFEYFSETQRNKGNFPGRFSGRQFSNSRSEMNVSTLELGDSALYLCASSPGQGKGETQYFGPGTRLLVL.

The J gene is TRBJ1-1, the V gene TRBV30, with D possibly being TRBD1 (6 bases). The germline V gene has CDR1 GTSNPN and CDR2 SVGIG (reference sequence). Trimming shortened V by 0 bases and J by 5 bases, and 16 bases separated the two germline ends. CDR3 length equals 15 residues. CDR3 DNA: TGTGCCTGGAGTGTAACGACAGGAGGAGAGACTGAAGCTTTCTTT. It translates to CAWSVTTGGETEAFF.

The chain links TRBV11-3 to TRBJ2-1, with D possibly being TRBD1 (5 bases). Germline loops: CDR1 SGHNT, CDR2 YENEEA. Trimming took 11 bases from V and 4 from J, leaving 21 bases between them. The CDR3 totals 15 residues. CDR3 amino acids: CAGGATILLYNEQFF. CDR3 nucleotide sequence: TGTGCCGGTGGGGCTACCATCCTCTTATACAATGAGCAGTTCTTC.

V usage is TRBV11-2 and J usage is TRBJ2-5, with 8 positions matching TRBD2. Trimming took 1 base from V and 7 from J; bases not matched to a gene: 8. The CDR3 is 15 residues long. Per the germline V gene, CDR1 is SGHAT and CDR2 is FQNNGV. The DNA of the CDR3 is TGTGCCAGCAGCTTAGCCATCAGCGGGAGTGGGACCCAGTACTTC. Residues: CASSLAISGSGTQYF.

CDR3 nucleotide sequence: TGTGCCTGGAGTGGAAAGGGAGGGTATGGCTACACCTTC. It translates to CAWSGKGGYGYTF. The chain couples TRBV30 to TRBJ1-2; no reliable D call. The CDR3 is 13 residues long. Germline loops: CDR1 GTSNPN, CDR2 SVGIG (reference sequence). With 1 base removed from V and 5 bases from J, the gap between germline ends came to 11 bases.

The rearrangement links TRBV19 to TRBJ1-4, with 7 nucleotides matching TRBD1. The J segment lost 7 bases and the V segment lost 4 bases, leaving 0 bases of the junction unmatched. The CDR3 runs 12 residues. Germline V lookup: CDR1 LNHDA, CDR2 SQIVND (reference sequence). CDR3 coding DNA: TGTGCCAGTAGTACAGGGGGTGAAAAACTGTTTTTT. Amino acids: CASSTGGEKLFF. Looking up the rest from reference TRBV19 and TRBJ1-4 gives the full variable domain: DGGITQSPKYLFRKEGQNVTLSCEQNLNHDAMYWYRQDPGQGLRLIYYSQIVNDFQKGDIAEGYSVSREKKESFPLTVTSAQKNPTAFYLCASSTGGEKLFFGSGTQLSVL.

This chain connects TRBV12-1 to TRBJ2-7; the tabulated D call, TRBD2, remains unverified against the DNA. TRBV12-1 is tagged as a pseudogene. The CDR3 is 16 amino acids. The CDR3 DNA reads TGTGCCAGCAGCTTTATCGGGACTAGCAAATCCTACGAGCAGTACTTC. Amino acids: CASSFIGTSKSYEQYF.

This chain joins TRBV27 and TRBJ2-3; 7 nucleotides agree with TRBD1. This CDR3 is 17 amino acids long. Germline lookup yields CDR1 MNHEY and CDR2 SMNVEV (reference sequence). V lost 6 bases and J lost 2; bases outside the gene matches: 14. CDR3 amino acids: CASRPHRWDSPTDTQYF. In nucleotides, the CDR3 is TGTGCCAGCAGACCTCACCGGTGGGACAGCCCCACAGATACGCAGTATTTT.

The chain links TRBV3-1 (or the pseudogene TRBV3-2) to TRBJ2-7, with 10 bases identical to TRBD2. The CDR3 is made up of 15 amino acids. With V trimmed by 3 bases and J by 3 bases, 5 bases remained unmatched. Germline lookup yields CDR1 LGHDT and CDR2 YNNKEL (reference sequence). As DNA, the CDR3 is TGTGCCAGCAGCCAGGATCTAGCGGGAGTCTACGAGCAGTACTTC. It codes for CASSQDLAGVYEQYF.

DNA of the CDR3: TGTGCCAGCAGTCAGACTAGCGGGAGCATGACCGGGGAGCTGTTTTTT. This translates into CASSQTSGSMTGELFF. V usage is TRBV7-7 and J usage is TRBJ2-2, with TRBD2 matching over 12 bases. This CDR3 spans 16 amino acids. Germline values: CDR1 SSHAT, CDR2 FNYEAQ (reference sequence). With 6 bases clipped from V and 5 bases from J, the junction kept 7 bases outside the gene matches. Supplemented by reference TRBV7-7 and TRBJ2-2, the full variable domain reads GAGVSQSPRYKVTKRGQDVTLRCDPISSHATLYWYQQALGQGPEFLTYFNYEAQPDKSGLPSDRFSAERPEGSISTLTIQRTEQRDSAMYRCASSQTSGSMTGELFFGEGSRLTVL.

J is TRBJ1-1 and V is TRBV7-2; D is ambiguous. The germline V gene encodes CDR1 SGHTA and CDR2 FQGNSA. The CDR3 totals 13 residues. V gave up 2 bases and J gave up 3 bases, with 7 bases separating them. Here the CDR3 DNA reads TGTGCCAGCAGCTTAACAGACGACACTGAAGCTTTCTTT. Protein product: CASSLTDDTEAFF.

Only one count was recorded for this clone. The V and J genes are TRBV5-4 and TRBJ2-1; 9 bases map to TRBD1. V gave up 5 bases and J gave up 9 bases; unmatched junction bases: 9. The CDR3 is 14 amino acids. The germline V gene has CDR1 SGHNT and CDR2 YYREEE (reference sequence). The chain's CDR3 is CASSLETGGREQFF. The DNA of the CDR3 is TGTGCCAGCAGTCTGGAGACAGGGGGTCGTGAGCAGTTCTTC.

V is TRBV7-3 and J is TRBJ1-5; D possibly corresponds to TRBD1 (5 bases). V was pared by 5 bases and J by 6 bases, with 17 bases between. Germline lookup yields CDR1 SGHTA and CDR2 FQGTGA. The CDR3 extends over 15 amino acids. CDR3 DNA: TGTGCCAGCAGCCCTCCCAGGGTCGAATTTCAGCCCCAGCATTTT. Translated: CASSPPRVEFQPQHF.

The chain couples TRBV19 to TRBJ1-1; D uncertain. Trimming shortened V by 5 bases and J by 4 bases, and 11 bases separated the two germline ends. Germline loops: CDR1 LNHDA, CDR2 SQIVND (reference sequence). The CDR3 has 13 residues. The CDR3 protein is CASSLGSGTEAFF. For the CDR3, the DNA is TGTGCCAGTAGTTTAGGGAGTGGCACTGAAGCTTTCTTT.

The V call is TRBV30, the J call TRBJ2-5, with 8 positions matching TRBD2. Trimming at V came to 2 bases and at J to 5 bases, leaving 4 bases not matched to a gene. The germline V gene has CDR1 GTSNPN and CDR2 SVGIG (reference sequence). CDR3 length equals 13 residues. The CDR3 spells CAWSSGGRETQYF. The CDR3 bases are TGTGCCTGGAGTTCTGGCGGGAGGGAGACCCAGTACTTC.

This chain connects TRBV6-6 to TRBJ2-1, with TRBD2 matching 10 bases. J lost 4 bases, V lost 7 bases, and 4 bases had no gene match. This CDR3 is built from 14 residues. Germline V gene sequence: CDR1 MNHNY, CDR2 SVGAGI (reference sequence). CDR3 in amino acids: CASTPAGGYNEQFF. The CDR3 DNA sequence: TGTGCCAGCACCCCAGCGGGAGGGTACAATGAGCAGTTCTTC.

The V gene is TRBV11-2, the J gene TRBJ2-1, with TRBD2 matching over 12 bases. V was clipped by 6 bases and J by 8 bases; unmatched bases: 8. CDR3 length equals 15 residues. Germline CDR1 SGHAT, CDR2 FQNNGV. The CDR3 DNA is TGTGCCAGCAGTAGGACTAGCGGGAACACCCATGAGCAGTTCTTC. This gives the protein CASSRTSGNTHEQFF.